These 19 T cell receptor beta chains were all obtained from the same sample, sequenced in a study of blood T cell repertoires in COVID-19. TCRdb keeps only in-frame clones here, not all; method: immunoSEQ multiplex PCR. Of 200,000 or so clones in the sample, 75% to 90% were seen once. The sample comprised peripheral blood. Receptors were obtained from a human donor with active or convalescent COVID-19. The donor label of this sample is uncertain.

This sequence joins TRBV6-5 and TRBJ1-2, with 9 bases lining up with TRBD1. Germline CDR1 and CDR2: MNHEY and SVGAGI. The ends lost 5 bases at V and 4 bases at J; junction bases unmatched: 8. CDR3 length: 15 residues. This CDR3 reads CASSTAGTGSYGYTF. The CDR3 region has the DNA TGTGCCAGCAGTACCGCCGGGACAGGGAGCTATGGCTACACCTTC.

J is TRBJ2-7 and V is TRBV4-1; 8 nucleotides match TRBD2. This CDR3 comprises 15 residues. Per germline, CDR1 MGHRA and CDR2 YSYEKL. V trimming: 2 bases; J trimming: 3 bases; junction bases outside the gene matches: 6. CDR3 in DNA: TGCGCCAGCAGCCAACCAGCGGGAGCACTCTACGAGCAGTACTTC. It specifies CASSQPAGALYEQYF.

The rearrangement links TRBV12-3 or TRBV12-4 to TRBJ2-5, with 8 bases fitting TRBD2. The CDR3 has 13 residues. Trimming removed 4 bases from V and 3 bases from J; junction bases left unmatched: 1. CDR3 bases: TGTGCCAGCAGTTATAGCGGGGAAGAGACCCAGTACTTC. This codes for CASSYSGEETQYF.

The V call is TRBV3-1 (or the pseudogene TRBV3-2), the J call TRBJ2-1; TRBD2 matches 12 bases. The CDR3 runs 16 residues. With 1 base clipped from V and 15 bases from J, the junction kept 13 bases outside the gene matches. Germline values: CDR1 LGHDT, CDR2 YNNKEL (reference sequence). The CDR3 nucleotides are TGTGCCAGCAGCCAAGGTCCGGGACTAGCGGGCCTCGGGGGGTTCTTC. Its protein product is CASSQGPGLAGLGGFF.

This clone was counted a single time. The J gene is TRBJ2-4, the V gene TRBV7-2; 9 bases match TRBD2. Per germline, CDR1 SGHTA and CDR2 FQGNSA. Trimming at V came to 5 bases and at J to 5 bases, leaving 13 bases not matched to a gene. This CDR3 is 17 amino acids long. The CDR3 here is CASSLDGGGGRENIQYF. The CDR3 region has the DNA TGTGCCAGCAGCCTCGATGGCGGGGGGGGGCGAGAAAACATTCAGTACTTC.

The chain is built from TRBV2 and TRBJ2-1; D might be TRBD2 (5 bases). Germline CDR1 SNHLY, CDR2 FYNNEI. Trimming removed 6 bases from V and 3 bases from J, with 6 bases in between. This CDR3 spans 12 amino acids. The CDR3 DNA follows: TGTGCCAGCAGCGGGGACTACAATGAGCAGTTCTTC. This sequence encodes CASSGDYNEQFF. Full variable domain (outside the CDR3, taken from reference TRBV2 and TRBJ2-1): EPEVTQTPSHQVTQMGQEVILRCVPISNHLYFYWYRQILGQKVEFLVSFYNNEISEKSEIFDDQFSVERPDGSNFTLKIRSTKLEDSAMYFCASSGDYNEQFFGPGTRLTVL.

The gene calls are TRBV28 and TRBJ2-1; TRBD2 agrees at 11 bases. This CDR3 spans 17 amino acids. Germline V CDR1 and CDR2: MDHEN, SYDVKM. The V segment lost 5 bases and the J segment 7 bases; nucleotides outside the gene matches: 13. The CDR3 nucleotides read TGTGCCAGCAGTCGAGTATCTATAGCGGGAGGGATGAATGAGCAGTTCTTC. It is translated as CASSRVSIAGGMNEQFF.

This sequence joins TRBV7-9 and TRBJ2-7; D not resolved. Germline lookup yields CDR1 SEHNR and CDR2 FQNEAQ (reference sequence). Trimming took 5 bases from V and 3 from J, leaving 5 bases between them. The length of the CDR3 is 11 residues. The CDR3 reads CASSPYYEQYF. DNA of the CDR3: TGTGCCAGCAGCCCTTACTACGAGCAGTACTTC.

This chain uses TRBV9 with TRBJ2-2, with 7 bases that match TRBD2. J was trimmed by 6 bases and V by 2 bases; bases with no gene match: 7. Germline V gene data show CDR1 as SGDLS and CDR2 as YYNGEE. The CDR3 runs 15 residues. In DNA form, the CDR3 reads TGTGCCAGCAGCGTTGGCGGGAGTAGGTCCGGGGAGCTGTTTTTT. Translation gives CASSVGGSRSGELFF.

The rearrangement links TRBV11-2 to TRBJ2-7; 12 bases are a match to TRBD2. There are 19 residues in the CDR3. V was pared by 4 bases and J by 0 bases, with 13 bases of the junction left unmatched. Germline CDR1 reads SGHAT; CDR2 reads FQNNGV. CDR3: CASSYPGLAGRVISYEQYF. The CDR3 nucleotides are TGTGCCAGCAGCTACCCGGGACTAGCGGGTAGGGTAATCTCCTACGAGCAGTACTTC.

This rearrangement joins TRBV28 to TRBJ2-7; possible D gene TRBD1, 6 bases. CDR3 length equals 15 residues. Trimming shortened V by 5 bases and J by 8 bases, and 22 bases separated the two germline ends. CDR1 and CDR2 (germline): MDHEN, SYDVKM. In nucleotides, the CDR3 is TGTGCCAGCAGTGAGGGTACCGGGCCGAGGGACAAGCAGTACTTC. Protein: CASSEGTGPRDKQYF. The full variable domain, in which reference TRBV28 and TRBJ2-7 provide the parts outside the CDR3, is DVKVTQSSRYLVKRTGEKVFLECVQDMDHENMFWYRQDPGLGLRLIYFSYDVKMKEKGDIPEGYSVSREKKERFSLILESASTNQTSMYLCASSEGTGPRDKQYFGPGTRLTVT.

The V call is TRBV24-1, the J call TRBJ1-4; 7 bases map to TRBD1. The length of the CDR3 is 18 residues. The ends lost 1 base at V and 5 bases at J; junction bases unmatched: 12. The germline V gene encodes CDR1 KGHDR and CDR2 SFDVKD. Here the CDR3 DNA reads TGTGCCACCAGTGATTTCCCGGGACAGCCAAACCTCAATGAAAAACTGTTTTTT. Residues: CATSDFPGQPNLNEKLFF.

The CDR3 region has the DNA TGTGCCAGCAGCCACAAGCGGGGCGGAGATACGCAGTATTTT. It specifies CASSHKRGGDTQYF. The gene calls are TRBV2 and TRBJ2-3; 7 positions agree with TRBD2. With 6 bases clipped from V and 5 bases from J, the junction kept 8 bases outside the gene matches. CDR1 is SNHLY, CDR2 FYNNEI, per germline. The length of the CDR3 is 14 residues.

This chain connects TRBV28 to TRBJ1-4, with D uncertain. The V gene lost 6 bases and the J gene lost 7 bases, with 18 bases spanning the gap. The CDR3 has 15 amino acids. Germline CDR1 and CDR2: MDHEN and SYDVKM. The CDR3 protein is CASRLMGPNSEKLFF. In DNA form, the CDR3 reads TGTGCCAGCAGACTAATGGGTCCTAATTCTGAAAAACTGTTTTTT.

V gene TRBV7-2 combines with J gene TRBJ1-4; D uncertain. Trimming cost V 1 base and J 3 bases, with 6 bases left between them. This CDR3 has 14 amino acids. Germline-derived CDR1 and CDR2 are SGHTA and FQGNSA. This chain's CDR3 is CASSLEQSNEKLFF. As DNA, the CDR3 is TGTGCCAGCAGCTTAGAACAGTCTAATGAAAAACTGTTTTTT.

The CDR3 reads CASSQGSLPVTF. The CDR3 bases are TGTGCCAGCAGTCAGGGGTCTCTGCCGGTCACCTTC. V and J are TRBV7-9 and TRBJ1-2; TRBD1 is a possible D gene (6 bases). The germline V gene has CDR1 SEHNR and CDR2 FQNEAQ (reference sequence). CDR3 length: 12 amino acids. The V end lost 6 bases, the J end lost 13 bases, and 18 bases lay between the germline ends.

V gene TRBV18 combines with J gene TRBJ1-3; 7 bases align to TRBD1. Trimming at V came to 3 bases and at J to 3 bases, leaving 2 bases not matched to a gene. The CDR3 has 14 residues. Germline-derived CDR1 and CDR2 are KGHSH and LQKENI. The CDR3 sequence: CASSPRTGGNTIYF. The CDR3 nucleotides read TGTGCCAGCTCACCGAGGACAGGTGGAAACACCATATATTTT.

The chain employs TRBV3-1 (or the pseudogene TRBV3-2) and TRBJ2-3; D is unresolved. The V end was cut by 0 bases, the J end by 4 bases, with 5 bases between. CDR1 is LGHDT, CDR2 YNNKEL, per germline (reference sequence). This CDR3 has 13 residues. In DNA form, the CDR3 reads TGTGCCAGCAGCCAAGATCTCGCAGATACGCAGTATTTT. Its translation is CASSQDLADTQYF.

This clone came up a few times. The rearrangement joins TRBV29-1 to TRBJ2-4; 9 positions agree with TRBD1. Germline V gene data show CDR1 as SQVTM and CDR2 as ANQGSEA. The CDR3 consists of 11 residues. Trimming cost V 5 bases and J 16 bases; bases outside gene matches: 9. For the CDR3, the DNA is TGCAGCGTTCAGGGGGACAGGGCTCCCTACTTC. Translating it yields CSVQGDRAPYF.